The entry that follows covers one T cell receptor (beta chain) sequence. What it recognizes is unknown. These data are taken from a study of OX40 agonist ivuxolimab in advanced cancers. The overall study: Patients in the trial were receiving intravenous ivuxolimab every 2 weeks, at doses of 0.01 to 10 mg/kg.

The table came from immunoSEQ multiplex PCR; TCRdb's copy has only in-frame clones and leaves some out. The repertoire includes 65,000 to 90,000 clones, 75% to 90% of them detected once, and around 0.51% sits in the top ten. With V trimmed by 1 base and J by 14 bases, 7 bases remained unmatched. This CDR3 contains 14 residues. Germline values: CDR1 LNHDA, CDR2 SQIVND (reference sequence). Regarding the study as a whole: On average, CD8+ T cells showed a greater number of expanded clones than CD4+. At 0.1 to 3.0 mg/kg and by week 6, clonal expansion occurred in CD4+ and CD8+ blood T cells.

This TCR derives from an adult with an advanced solid tumor such as melanoma, head and neck, liver or kidney cancer. The J gene is TRBJ2-1, the V gene TRBV19; 11 positions agree with TRBD2. The source material was CD4+ or CD8+ T cells sorted from blood, sampled in a trial of the OX40 agonist ivuxolimab. The CDR3 protein is CASSIGGLADREFF. The CDR3 region has the DNA TGTGCCAGTAGTATAGGGGGACTAGCGGATAGGGAGTTCTTC.